Each of the 21 T cell receptor beta chains below was sequenced from the same sample in a study of blood T cell repertoires in COVID-19. Data came from immunoSEQ multiplex PCR; TCRdb stores just in-frame clones and leaves some out. The profile shows about 390,000 clones, approximately 87% of them singletons. What was sequenced was PBMCs or T cells enriched from blood (not recorded which). All receptors derive from a woman aged 45-65 years who had recovered from COVID-19.

The CDR3 spells CASRLVPQTNPLSNYGYTF. The CDR3 bases are TGTGCAAGTCGCTTAGTACCACAGACCAACCCACTTTCTAACTATGGCTACACCTTC. This chain connects TRBV12-2 to TRBJ1-2; the DNA was not compared with TRBD1, the D call given in the table. TRBV12-2 corresponds to a pseudogene. The CDR3 is made up of 19 amino acids.

The chain joins TRBV9 to TRBJ2-1; 7 positions match TRBD2. The J segment lost 1 base and the V segment lost 1 base, leaving 2 bases of the junction unmatched. Germline values: CDR1 SGDLS, CDR2 YYNGEE. CDR3 length: 15 residues. DNA of the CDR3: TGTGCCAGCAGCGTATCCGGGGGGTCCTACAATGAGCAGTTCTTC. Residues: CASSVSGGSYNEQFF.

Here the CDR3 reads CASTPTELSSYNSPLHF. CDR3 nucleotides: TGTGCCAGCACCCCTACGGAGCTTAGCTCCTATAATTCACCCCTCCACTTT. The rearrangement joins TRBV2 to TRBJ1-6; D call uncertain. Germline V gene data show CDR1 as SNHLY and CDR2 as FYNNEI. V lost 7 bases, J lost 0 bases, and 16 bases lay in between. This CDR3 spans 17 amino acids.

This chain connects TRBV2 to TRBJ1-6, with 7 bases aligning to TRBD1. The CDR3 sequence is 14 residues long. Germline V lookup: CDR1 SNHLY, CDR2 FYNNEI. The J segment lost 9 bases and the V segment lost 11 bases, leaving 13 bases of the junction unmatched. The CDR3 coding sequence is TGTGCCTCACAGGGGCAGGGGATTCGTTCACCCCTCCACTTT. Its protein is CASQGQGIRSPLHF.

The V and J genes are TRBV7-8 and TRBJ2-3, with D maybe TRBD2 (5 bases). CDR1 is SGHVS, CDR2 FQNEAQ, per germline. V shed 3 bases and J shed 5 bases, with 21 bases lying between them. This CDR3 is 17 amino acids long. The CDR3 here is CASSFTLRVRTGDTQYF. The CDR3, as DNA: TGTGCCAGCAGCTTCACCCTGAGGGTCAGGACGGGAGATACGCAGTATTTT.

In regard to this clone: A read error is possible here, since a much larger clone lies one base away. Other DNA variants within this sample encode the same CDR3. CDR3 in DNA: TGTGCCAGCAGGGGACAGGGAAATCAGCCCCAGCATTTT. Residues: CASRGQGNQPQHF. The chain carries TRBV2 and TRBJ1-5; 9 nucleotides line up with TRBD1. The CDR3 has 13 amino acids. J was trimmed by 4 bases and V by 6 bases; bases with no gene match: 1. From germline, CDR1 is SNHLY and CDR2 FYNNEI. Full variable domain (outside the CDR3, taken from reference TRBV2 and TRBJ1-5): EPEVTQTPSHQVTQMGQEVILRCVPISNHLYFYWYRQILGQKVEFLVSFYNNEISEKSEIFDDQFSVERPDGSNFTLKIRSTKLEDSAMYFCASRGQGNQPQHFGDGTRLSIL.

The gene calls are TRBV5-1 and TRBJ1-2; D is undetermined. The CDR3 covers 18 residues. Germline assignment: CDR1 SGHRS and CDR2 YFSETQ. The V gene lost 1 base and the J gene lost 0 bases, with 19 bases spanning the gap. Here the CDR3 DNA reads TGCGCCAGCAGCTTGTCCGGAGGCACCCGCGGAGCTAACTATGGCTACACCTTC. Translating it yields CASSLSGGTRGANYGYTF.

The chain uses TRBV19 and TRBJ2-3; 9 nucleotides line up with TRBD1. Germline V gene sequence: CDR1 LNHDA, CDR2 SQIVND (reference sequence). The CDR3 runs to 15 residues. The CDR3 sequence: CAAGTGRFLSDTQYF. In DNA, the CDR3 is TGTGCGGCGGGGACAGGGAGGTTTTTATCAGATACGCAGTATTTT.

The chain joins TRBV2 to TRBJ1-2; 8 bases match TRBD1. V lost 6 bases, J lost 4 bases, and 13 bases stayed unmatched. Per the germline V gene, CDR1 is SNHLY and CDR2 is FYNNEI. The CDR3 is 16 amino acids. For the CDR3, the DNA is TGTGCCAGCAGCGTACAGGGGGATGCGGCTGGCTATGGCTACACCTTC. As protein: CASSVQGDAAGYGYTF.

This chain uses TRBV6-2 or TRBV6-3 with TRBJ1-5, with 7 bases that match TRBD1. Germline V gene lookup returns CDR1 MNHEY and CDR2 SVGEGT. The CDR3 is 13 amino acids. J gave up 7 bases and V 6 bases, and 6 bases lay outside the gene matches. CDR3 nucleotide sequence: TGTGCCAGCAGCACAGGGGTGAGGCAGCCCCAGCATTTT. Translating gives CASSTGVRQPQHF.

This chain connects TRBV9 to TRBJ2-1, with 9 bases lining up with TRBD2. The germline CDR1 and CDR2 sequences are SGDLS and YYNGEE. The CDR3 is 15 amino acids. V lost 0 bases and J lost 8; bases outside the gene matches: 6. The CDR3 sequence is CASSVGGSGGYEQFF. The CDR3 DNA sequence: TGTGCCAGCAGCGTAGGCGGTAGCGGGGGTTATGAGCAGTTCTTC.

The CDR3 DNA is TGTGCCAGTACCACCTCCATGTTAACGGGTGCGTCGAGCATCACAGATACGCAGTATTTT. Its translation is CASTTSMLTGASSITDTQYF. The chain uses TRBV19 and TRBJ2-3; D remains ambiguous. This CDR3 comprises 20 residues. Germline CDR1 is LNHDA and CDR2 is SQIVND (reference sequence). V dropped 7 bases and J dropped 2 bases, with 31 bases sitting between them. The variable domain in full, with the rest retrieved from reference TRBV19 and TRBJ2-3, is DGGITQSPKYLFRKEGQNVTLSCEQNLNHDAMYWYRQDPGQGLRLIYYSQIVNDFQKGDIAEGYSVSREKKESFPLTVTSAQKNPTAFYLCASTTSMLTGASSITDTQYFGPGTRLTVL.

This sequence joins TRBV27 and TRBJ1-5, with TRBD1 matching over 7 bases. The CDR3 runs to 16 residues. In germline, CDR1 is MNHEY, CDR2 SMNVEV (reference sequence). After removal of 6 bases from V and 1 base from J, the junction contained 9 bases not matched to a gene. The CDR3 bases are TGTGCCAGCAGCCAGATCGGGACAGAGAGCAATCAGCCCCAGCATTTT. Translated, it gives CASSQIGTESNQPQHF.

The sample holds a few counts of this clone. CDR3 residues: CASKPRQVNYGYTF. The CDR3 DNA reads as TGTGCCAGCAAACCAAGACAGGTTAACTATGGCTACACCTTC. The chain couples TRBV5-4 to TRBJ1-2, with a tentative D call TRBD1 (6 bases). Trimming shortened V by 6 bases and J by 1 base, and 13 bases separated the two germline ends. The CDR3 is 14 amino acids. Germline values: CDR1 SGHNT, CDR2 YYREEE (reference sequence).

This sequence joins TRBV29-1 and TRBJ2-5; TRBD2 is a possible D gene (5 bases). The CDR3 runs 12 residues. Looked up from germline, CDR1 is SQVTM and CDR2 is ANQGSEA. The V end was cut by 0 bases, the J end by 7 bases, with 9 bases between. DNA for the CDR3: TGCAGCGTTGAAGAGGGTGGAGGGACCCAGTACTTC. It is translated as CSVEEGGGTQYF.

CDR3 sequence: CASRGQGNQPQHF. CDR3 nucleotide sequence: TGTGCCAGTAGAGGACAGGGGAATCAGCCCCAGCATTTT. The V gene is TRBV19, the J gene TRBJ1-5, with 9 bases matching TRBD1. CDR1 and CDR2 (germline): LNHDA, SQIVND (reference sequence). This CDR3 contains 13 residues. V trimming: 6 bases; J trimming: 4 bases; junction bases outside the gene matches: 1.

This chain links TRBV29-1 with TRBJ1-2; tentatively, D is TRBD1 (6 bases). CDR1 SQVTM and CDR2 ANQGSEA come from the germline V gene. V shed 7 bases and J shed 5 bases, with 11 bases lying between them. CDR3 length equals 11 residues. CDR3 nucleotide sequence: TGCAGCGCGGGAGGGGGATATGGCTACACCTTC. Its translation: CSAGGGYGYTF.

The chain links TRBV7-8 to TRBJ1-5; D is possibly TRBD1 (6 bases). V shed 4 bases and J shed 1 base, with 11 bases lying between them. The CDR3 runs to 15 residues. Germline CDR1 and CDR2: SGHVS and FQNEAQ. In DNA form, the CDR3 reads TGTGCCAGCAGCTCCCGGACAGAAAGCAATCAGCCCCAGCATTTT. It translates to CASSSRTESNQPQHF. Full variable domain (outside the CDR3, taken from reference TRBV7-8 and TRBJ1-5): GAGVSQSPRYKVAKRGQDVALRCDPISGHVSLFWYQQALGQGPEFLTYFQNEAQLDKSGLPSDRFFAERPEGSVSTLKIQRTQQEDSAVYLCASSSRTESNQPQHFGDGTRLSIL.

The gene calls are TRBV2 and TRBJ1-6; 8 bases agree with TRBD1. Germline V lookup: CDR1 SNHLY, CDR2 FYNNEI. The junction had 1 base not matched to a gene; V was cut back by 5 bases and J by 10 bases. CDR3 length: 12 residues. The CDR3 here is CASSRQGSPLHF. CDR3 DNA sequence: TGTGCCAGCAGTAGACAGGGGTCACCCCTCCACTTT.

V gene TRBV10-3 combines with J gene TRBJ1-1; possibly TRBD1 for D (5 bases). The V gene's germline CDR1 is ENHRY and CDR2 SYGVKD. The length of the CDR3 is 12 residues. Trimming took off 4 bases at V and 7 bases at J, with 10 bases between the two ends. CDR3 sequence (DNA): TGTGCCATCAGTGGGGGGGGTATTGAAGCTTTCTTT. Protein product: CAISGGGIEAFF.

The chain combines TRBV6-5 with TRBJ1-4; the D is unclear. Germline assignment: CDR1 MNHEY and CDR2 SVGAGI. This CDR3 has 13 amino acids. Trimming took 10 bases from V and 8 from J, leaving 17 bases between them. The CDR3 loop is CATTSAGYEKLFF. The CDR3 coding sequence is TGTGCCACTACTTCGGCCGGGTACGAAAAACTGTTTTTT.